These 27 T cell receptor beta chains were sequenced from one sample in a study of blood T cell repertoires in COVID-19 (TCRdb year 2020). The library was obtained by the immunoSEQ multiplex PCR assay. The table was pulled from immuneACCESS by TCRdb, which kept in-frame rearrangements only. Such tables lose some clones; where checked, under half of the loss comes from unresolved V genes, and the rest has no known cause. The sample table shows around 200,000 clones, and 85% to 90% are seen once. The ten largest clones take up approximately 2.8% of the sample. Sample: PBMCs or T cells enriched from blood (not recorded which). The receptors were gathered from a woman in her 50s in a cohort exposed to, infected with or recovered from COVID-19 (not recorded which).

V gene TRBV2 combines with J gene TRBJ2-1, with 8 nucleotides matching TRBD1. After removal of 8 bases from V and 7 bases from J, the junction contained 13 bases not matched to a gene. The germline V gene has CDR1 SNHLY and CDR2 FYNNEI. The CDR3 totals 15 residues. The CDR3, as DNA: TGTGCCAGCTCCCTACGACAGGGGAACTGGAATGAGCAGTTCTTC. It yields the protein CASSLRQGNWNEQFF.

The chain links TRBV10-1 to TRBJ1-2; 10 bases line up with TRBD1. CDR3 length: 12 residues. The junction had 3 bases not matched to a gene; V was cut back by 8 bases and J by 6 bases. Germline lookup yields CDR1 WNHNN and CDR2 SYGVQD (reference sequence). The CDR3 loop reads CASPTGGDGYTF. The CDR3, as DNA: TGCGCCAGCCCGACAGGGGGCGATGGCTACACCTTC.

The count of this clone is one. CDR3 sequence reads: CASSPGQGPTEAFF. CDR3 in DNA: TGTGCCAGCTCACCTGGACAGGGGCCTACTGAAGCTTTCTTT. The chain has TRBV18 and TRBJ1-1; 9 nucleotides agree with TRBD1. After removal of 3 bases from V and 5 bases from J, the junction contained 4 bases not matched to a gene. Per the germline V gene, CDR1 is KGHSH and CDR2 is LQKENI. The CDR3 loop spans 14 amino acids.

This sequence joins TRBV3-1 (or the pseudogene TRBV3-2) and TRBJ1-3; possibly TRBD1 for D (6 bases). The CDR3 length is 15 residues. CDR1 and CDR2 from the germline V gene are LGHDT and YNNKEL (reference sequence). V was cut by 7 bases and J by 1 base, with 14 bases left in between. The CDR3 DNA sequence: TGTGCCAGCACCGGGACACCCAATTCTGGAAACACCATATATTTT. It codes for CASTGTPNSGNTIYF.

J is TRBJ1-2 and V is TRBV9; 10 bases line up with TRBD1. J was trimmed by 3 bases and V by 0 bases; bases with no gene match: 2. Germline values: CDR1 SGDLS, CDR2 YYNGEE. CDR3 length: 15 residues. The CDR3 loop reads CASSVGDRGYYGYTF. The CDR3 nucleotides read TGTGCCAGCAGCGTAGGGGACAGGGGTTACTATGGCTACACCTTC.

This clone has just one count. The chain recombines TRBV15 with TRBJ2-5; perhaps TRBD2 as D (5 bases). V was shortened by 1 base and J by 2 bases, with 11 bases between the two germline ends. Germline V lookup: CDR1 LNHNV, CDR2 YYDKDF (reference sequence). This CDR3 comprises 15 residues. CDR3 loop: CATSRGGIAQETQYF. The CDR3, as DNA: TGTGCCACCAGCAGAGGGGGTATAGCGCAAGAGACCCAGTACTTC.

The CDR3 reads CASSVEGISGELFF. The CDR3 nucleotides are TGTGCCAGCAGCGTCGAGGGAATTTCCGGGGAGCTGTTTTTT. V gene TRBV11-2 combines with J gene TRBJ2-2; D might be TRBD2 (5 bases). The CDR3 spans 14 residues. Germline V gene lookup returns CDR1 SGHAT and CDR2 FQNNGV. V lost 5 bases and J lost 6, with 13 bases in between.

The V and J genes are TRBV4-2 and TRBJ2-1, with D maybe TRBD2 (5 bases). The CDR3 has 15 amino acids. V lost 6 bases, J lost 0 bases, and 12 bases lay in between. CDR1 and CDR2 from the germline V gene are LGHNA and YNFKEQ. The CDR3 DNA reads as TGTGCCAGCAGTAGGGAGTTAAGCTCCTACAATGAGCAGTTCTTC. Translated, it gives CASSRELSSYNEQFF.

This chain joins TRBV28 and TRBJ1-1; D uncertain. This CDR3 is 11 amino acids long. Per germline, CDR1 MDHEN and CDR2 SYDVKM. V dropped 4 bases and J dropped 6 bases, with 6 bases sitting between them. CDR3: CASSSGAEAFF. The CDR3 DNA is TGTGCCAGCAGTTCAGGCGCTGAAGCTTTCTTT.

The chain joins TRBV15 to TRBJ1-3; D is ambiguous. CDR1 LNHNV and CDR2 YYDKDF come from the germline V gene (reference sequence). Between the trimmed V and J ends, which lost 0 bases and 9 bases, there was a span of 6 bases. This CDR3 is built from 12 residues. The CDR3 bases are TGTGCCACCAGCAGAGATTATCCCACCATATATTTT. It codes for CATSRDYPTIYF.

The V call is TRBV15, the J call TRBJ2-5; 8 bases line up with TRBD2. Germline V gene lookup returns CDR1 LNHNV and CDR2 YYDKDF (reference sequence). This CDR3 has 16 amino acids. Trimming removed 0 bases from V and 2 bases from J; junction bases left unmatched: 5. CDR3 nucleotide sequence: TGTGCCACCAGCAGAGAGGGACTAGGACAACAAGAGACCCAGTACTTC. It translates to CATSREGLGQQETQYF.

The V call is TRBV13, the J call TRBJ1-2, with 8 bases lining up with TRBD1. The V gene's germline CDR1 is PRHDT and CDR2 FYEKMQ (reference sequence). Losses at the gene ends were 5 bases for V and 0 bases for J; bases not matched to a gene: 11. This CDR3 is 17 amino acids long. The CDR3 here is CASSPSYRQGTNYGYTF. In nucleotides, the CDR3 is TGTGCCAGCAGCCCTTCCTACCGACAGGGGACTAACTATGGCTACACCTTC.

The genes are TRBV5-5 and TRBJ1-3; 9 bases align to TRBD1. V lost 3 bases and J lost 6; bases outside the gene matches: 4. CDR1 is SGHKS and CDR2 is YYEKEE in the germline V gene (reference sequence). The CDR3 runs 14 residues. The CDR3 DNA reads TGTGCCAGCAGCTACGGGACAGGGCAAAACACCATATATTTT. Amino acid sequence: CASSYGTGQNTIYF.

This chain joins TRBV15 and TRBJ1-2; D is ambiguous. CDR3 length: 14 residues. V was pared by 5 bases and J by 1 base, with 11 bases between. Germline lookup yields CDR1 LNHNV and CDR2 YYDKDF (reference sequence). CDR3: CATSPLGINYGYTF. CDR3 nucleotide sequence: TGTGCCACCAGCCCCTTGGGCATTAACTATGGCTACACCTTC.

This chain joins TRBV4-2 and TRBJ1-2; 8 bases line up with TRBD1. The CDR3 runs to 15 residues. Germline values: CDR1 LGHNA, CDR2 YNFKEQ. V trimming: 5 bases; J trimming: 7 bases; junction bases outside the gene matches: 12. The CDR3 nucleotides are TGTGCCAGCAGCGACCGACAGGGGTCGGAGGGTGGCTACACCTTC. Its protein is CASSDRQGSEGGYTF.

This clone was counted a few times. The V and J genes are TRBV21-1 and TRBJ1-4; the table names TRBD1, a call not compared with the DNA. TRBV21-1 is a pseudogene locus. The CDR3 covers 14 residues. The CDR3 DNA reads TGTGCCAGCAGGGACAGGGAGACTAATGAAAAACTGTTTTTT. Translated, it gives CASRDRETNEKLFF.

The V call is TRBV9, the J call TRBJ2-1; 7 bases match TRBD1. V was clipped by 0 bases and J by 3 bases; unmatched bases: 6. This CDR3 comprises 16 residues. Germline assignment: CDR1 SGDLS and CDR2 YYNGEE. DNA of the CDR3: TGTGCCAGCAGCGTAGGTTCGCAGGGGGACTACAATGAGCAGTTCTTC. Protein sequence: CASSVGSQGDYNEQFF. Full variable domain (missing parts from reference TRBV9 and TRBJ2-1): DSGVTQTPKHLITATGQRVTLRCSPRSGDLSVYWYQQSLDQGLQFLIQYYNGEERAKGNILERFSAQQFPDLHSELNLSSLELGDSALYFCASSVGSQGDYNEQFFGPGTRLTVL.

This rearrangement joins TRBV28 to TRBJ2-5; 8 nucleotides line up with TRBD1. The CDR3 is 13 residues long. Germline V lookup: CDR1 MDHEN, CDR2 SYDVKM. Trimming removed 5 bases from V and 4 bases from J; junction bases left unmatched: 3. The CDR3 loop is CASSRDRRETQYF. The CDR3 nucleotides read TGTGCCAGCAGTCGGGACAGGAGAGAGACCCAGTACTTC.

This rearrangement joins TRBV4-3 to TRBJ1-2, with 7 nucleotides matching TRBD1. The CDR3 covers 15 residues. Trimming at V came to 2 bases and at J to 3 bases, leaving 6 bases not matched to a gene. Per germline, CDR1 LGHNA and CDR2 YSLEER. DNA for the CDR3: TGCGCCAGCAGCCAATCAAGCAGGGGGGACTATGGCTACACCTTC. It yields the protein CASSQSSRGDYGYTF.

This rearrangement joins TRBV27 to TRBJ2-7; no firm D call. The CDR3 extends over 13 amino acids. Germline V gene lookup returns CDR1 MNHEY and CDR2 SMNVEV (reference sequence). V gave up 1 base and J gave up 3 bases, with 7 bases separating them. CDR3 DNA: TGTGCCAGCAGTTTATTTCCGTTCTACGAGCAGTACTTC. The encoded protein is CASSLFPFYEQYF.

This chain connects TRBV9 to TRBJ2-1; 8 nucleotides match TRBD1. CDR3 size: 15 residues. J was trimmed by 8 bases and V by 1 base; bases with no gene match: 8. The germline V gene has CDR1 SGDLS and CDR2 YYNGEE. The CDR3 sequence is CASSVTPGGMYEQFF. The CDR3 bases are TGTGCCAGCAGCGTAACTCCAGGGGGCATGTATGAGCAGTTCTTC.

The V call is TRBV6-6, the J call TRBJ1-2, with D perhaps TRBD1 (5 bases). The CDR3 is 13 amino acids. V dropped 7 bases and J dropped 6 bases, with 15 bases sitting between them. Germline V CDR1 and CDR2: MNHNY, SVGAGI (reference sequence). As DNA, the CDR3 is TGTGCCAGCAACCAAGGTGGAGGGGATGGCTACACCTTC. Translating gives CASNQGGGDGYTF.

CDR3 in amino acids: CASSEQGPVTDTQYF. CDR3 DNA: TGTGCCAGCAGCGAACAGGGCCCTGTCACAGATACGCAGTATTTT. The chain has TRBV7-9 and TRBJ2-3, with D maybe TRBD1 (6 bases). Per germline, CDR1 SEHNR and CDR2 FQNEAQ (reference sequence). V was trimmed by 5 bases and J by 2 bases, leaving 14 bases between them. This CDR3 is built from 15 residues.

The CDR3 DNA reads as TGTGCCAGCAGCCCCCCTTACAGGGTGAGGCCGTACGGGACCCAGTACTTC. It translates to CASSPPYRVRPYGTQYF. The chain uses TRBV7-9 and TRBJ2-5, with D perhaps matching TRBD1 (6 bases). The CDR3 contains 17 residues. V lost 5 bases and J 7 bases, leaving 26 bases between the germline ends. Germline assignment: CDR1 SEHNR and CDR2 FQNEAQ (reference sequence). The variable domain in full, with the rest retrieved from reference TRBV7-9 and TRBJ2-5, is DTGVSQNPRHKITKRGQNVTFRCDPISEHNRLYWYRQTLGQGPEFLTYFQNEAQLEKSRLLSDRFSAERPKGSFSTLEIQRTEQGDSAMYLCASSPPYRVRPYGTQYFGPGTRLLVL.

The chain is built from TRBV27 and TRBJ2-7, with D possibly being TRBD1 (6 bases). The CDR3 contains 16 residues. Trimming cost V 6 bases and J 3 bases, with 21 bases left between them. CDR1 MNHEY and CDR2 SMNVEV come from the germline V gene (reference sequence). The CDR3 DNA follows: TGTGCCAGCAGCCGTCGGCCCCGGGACACCGGCTACGAGCAGTACTTC. It yields the protein CASSRRPRDTGYEQYF.

CDR3 protein: CASSFQLAGGLEQFF. CDR3 sequence (DNA): TGTGCCAGCAGCTTTCAACTAGCGGGGGGGCTCGAGCAGTTCTTC. The V call is TRBV5-5, the J call TRBJ2-1, with 13 bases matching TRBD2. Unmatched junction bases numbered 6, after V lost 2 bases and J lost 10 bases. The CDR3 runs to 15 residues. Germline V lookup: CDR1 SGHKS, CDR2 YYEKEE (reference sequence).

The chain couples TRBV9 to TRBJ1-1; no firm D call. The V end was cut by 1 base, the J end by 0 bases, with 10 bases between. Per germline, CDR1 SGDLS and CDR2 YYNGEE. This CDR3 has 15 amino acids. The CDR3 is CASSVSTRVNTEAFF. The DNA of the CDR3 is TGTGCCAGCAGCGTATCCACGAGGGTGAACACTGAAGCTTTCTTT.